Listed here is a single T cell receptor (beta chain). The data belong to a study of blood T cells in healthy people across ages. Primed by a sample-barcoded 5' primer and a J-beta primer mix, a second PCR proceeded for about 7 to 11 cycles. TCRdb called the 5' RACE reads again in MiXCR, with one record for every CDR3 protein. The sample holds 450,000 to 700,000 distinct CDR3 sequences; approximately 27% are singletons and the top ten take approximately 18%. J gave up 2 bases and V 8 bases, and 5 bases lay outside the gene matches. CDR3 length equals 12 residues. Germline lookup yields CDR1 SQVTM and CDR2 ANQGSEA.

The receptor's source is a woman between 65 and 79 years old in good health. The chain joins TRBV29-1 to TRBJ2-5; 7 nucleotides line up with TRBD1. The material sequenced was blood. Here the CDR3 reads CSTGTEQETQYF. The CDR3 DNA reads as TGCAGCACCGGGACAGAGCAAGAGACCCAGTACTTC.